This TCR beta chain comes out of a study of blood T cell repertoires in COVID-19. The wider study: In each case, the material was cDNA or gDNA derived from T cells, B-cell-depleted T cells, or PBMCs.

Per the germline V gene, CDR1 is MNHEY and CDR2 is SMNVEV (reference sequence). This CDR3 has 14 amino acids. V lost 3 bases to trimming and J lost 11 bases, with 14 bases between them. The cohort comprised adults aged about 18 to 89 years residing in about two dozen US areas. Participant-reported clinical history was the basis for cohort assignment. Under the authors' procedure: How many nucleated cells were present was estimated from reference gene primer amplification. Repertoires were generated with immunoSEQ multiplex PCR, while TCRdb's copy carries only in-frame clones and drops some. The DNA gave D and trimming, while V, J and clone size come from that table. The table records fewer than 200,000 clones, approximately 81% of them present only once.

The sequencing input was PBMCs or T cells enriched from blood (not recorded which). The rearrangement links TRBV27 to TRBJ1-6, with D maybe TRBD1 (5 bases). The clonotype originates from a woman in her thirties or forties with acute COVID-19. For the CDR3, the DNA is TGTGCCAGCAGTTTCAGGGATGCGACGGCACCCCTCCACTTT. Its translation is CASSFRDATAPLHF.